This TCR beta chain was profiled in a study of T cell repertoires in cytomegalovirus infection (dated by TCRdb to between 2017 and 2020). Some background on the complete study: Alongside well-studied HLA-B-restricted epitopes, the peptide stimulations were aimed at recently identified HLA-C-restricted CMV epitopes, whose presentation resists viral immunomodulation. Because public TCR beta signatures pointed to carriage of CMV infection together with the matching HLA type, the HLA type of each donor mattered for the analysis.

The treatment or condition tag for this specimen amounts to: in vitro stimulation with specific CMV peptide epitopes to enrich CMV-specific T cells. Summary of the overall study and its limitations: Cumulative frequency of public TCR beta family members discriminated carriers of CMV infection plus the relevant HLA type in this cohort and an independent roughly 340-donor cohort. The ex vivo response was dominated by HLA-C-restricted CMV-specific TCR beta clonotypes, and the single most frequent clonotype in two of eight donors was supplied by these HLA-C-restricted clonotypes.

The run used an Illumina HiSeq 1500. TCRdb itself trimmed the public reads at Q25 with fastp, ran MiXCR and retained productive beta chains. Merged by CDR3 protein, the rows form single entries marked with the most common genes and DNA. Here the sample has roughly 730,000 distinct CDR3 sequences; around 32% occur a single time. Jointly, the top ten make up 18% of the sample. For this clonotype: Its antigen is currently not known. The sample holds no much larger clone one base away, and base qualities are not on file.

The germline V gene encodes CDR1 LGHDT and CDR2 YNNKEL (reference sequence). Here V drops 1 base and J drops 3 bases, and the junction holds 5 bases not matched to any gene. The CDR3 sequence holds 15 residues, the cysteine and phenylalanine included. The sequence is cut down to CDR3 DNA, 45 bases in frame from base 1. The chain was built from TRBV3-1 and TRBJ2-7; 8 middle bases align to TRBD2. Source: cultured PBMCs, taken from culture after CMV antigen stimulation. The source of this sequence is a human donor in good health (CMV status not recorded). Some clones in this sample may be carry-over from other donors' samples. The CDR3 region reads CASSQGGLDDYEQYF. DNA sequence: TGTGCCAGCAGCCAAGGGGGACTAGATGACTACGAGCAGTACTTC.